The 27 T cell receptor beta chains presented below share a single source sample, sequenced in a study of cytomegalovirus exposure and HLA in healthy donors. PCR was performed using 60 Vbeta and 13 Jbeta primers. The method was immunoSEQ multiplex PCR; TCRdb's version includes in-frame clones alone and lacks a portion of them. The profile shows 150,000 or so clones, less than 90% of them singletons. Sequencing input: PBMCs. Source of these receptors: a woman between 50 and 59 years old in good health and CMV-seropositive.

V usage is TRBV4-3 and J usage is TRBJ2-1, with 13 bases that match TRBD2. J gave up 7 bases and V 6 bases, and 9 bases lay outside the gene matches. CDR3 length: 16 amino acids. Germline CDR1 LGHNA, CDR2 YSLEER. CDR3 bases: TGCGCCAGCAGTCAAATCGGACTAGCGGGGGTAAATGAGCAGTTCTTC. Translation: CASSQIGLAGVNEQFF.

The chain links TRBV28 to TRBJ1-1, with 7 positions matching TRBD1. Germline V gene sequence: CDR1 MDHEN, CDR2 SYDVKM. The CDR3 totals 14 residues. V trimming: 6 bases; J trimming: 2 bases; junction bases outside the gene matches: 6. The CDR3 DNA reads as TGTGCCAGCAGCCCCACAGGGGCAAACACTGAAGCTTTCTTT. This codes for CASSPTGANTEAFF.

CDR3 sequence reads: CASSEGGLLFTGGFSNQPQHF. In DNA form, the CDR3 reads TGTGCCAGCAGTGAAGGGGGTCTTTTATTTACCGGGGGATTTAGCAATCAGCCCCAGCATTTT. The chain couples TRBV6-1 to TRBJ1-5; D might be TRBD1 (5 bases). The germline V gene encodes CDR1 MNHNS and CDR2 SASEGT. The CDR3 extends over 21 amino acids. Trimming stripped 1 base from V and 0 bases from J, with 25 bases between.

In nucleotides, the CDR3 is TGTGCCAGCAGCTTAGGGGGACATACTAATCAGCCCCAGCATTTT. As protein: CASSLGGHTNQPQHF. This chain links TRBV7-9 with TRBJ1-5, with D maybe TRBD1 (6 bases). The V gene's germline CDR1 is SEHNR and CDR2 FQNEAQ (reference sequence). Trimming removed 1 base at V and 4 bases at J, with 11 bases between. The CDR3 length is 15 residues.

This sequence joins TRBV19 and TRBJ1-1; 8 nucleotides line up with TRBD1. V was pared by 10 bases and J by 4 bases, with 8 bases of the junction left unmatched. Germline V gene sequence: CDR1 LNHDA, CDR2 SQIVND (reference sequence). This CDR3 is built from 13 residues. In DNA form, the CDR3 reads TGTGCCACCTTACAGGGGGGATTCACTGAAGCTTTCTTT. Its protein is CATLQGGFTEAFF.

The genes are TRBV4-3 and TRBJ2-2, with no clear D. The ends were cut back, 4 bases at V and 13 bases at J, with 7 bases in the middle. Germline lookup yields CDR1 LGHNA and CDR2 YSLEER. CDR3 length: 10 residues. The CDR3 region is CASSPCPLFF. As DNA, the CDR3 is TGCGCCAGCAGCCCCTGTCCGCTGTTTTTT.

The chain combines TRBV5-6 with TRBJ1-5; the D is unclear. Trimming cost V 6 bases and J 0 bases, with 16 bases left between them. Germline V gives CDR1 SGHDT, CDR2 YYEEEE. The CDR3 length is 16 residues. CDR3 loop: CASIRGRSDSNQPQHF. The DNA of the CDR3 is TGTGCCAGCATCAGAGGTAGGTCCGATAGCAATCAGCCCCAGCATTTT.

The V gene is TRBV27, the J gene TRBJ2-7, with D possibly matching TRBD1 (5 bases). V dropped 5 bases and J dropped 2 bases, with 16 bases sitting between them. CDR1 MNHEY and CDR2 SMNVEV come from the germline V gene (reference sequence). The CDR3 runs 15 residues. The CDR3 DNA follows: TGTGCCAGCAGTCAAGCAGGACAATCGGCCTACGAGCAGTACTTC. Its protein is CASSQAGQSAYEQYF.

J is TRBJ2-2 and V is TRBV5-1, with a tentative D call TRBD1 (5 bases). CDR3 size: 14 residues. CDR1 and CDR2 (germline): SGHRS, YFSETQ. V was clipped by 0 bases and J by 7 bases, with 10 bases between them. The CDR3: CASSLGQGDGELFF. The DNA of the CDR3 is TGCGCCAGCAGCTTGGGTCAGGGCGACGGGGAGCTGTTTTTT. The full variable domain, completed using reference TRBV5-1 and TRBJ2-2, is KAGVTQTPRYLIKTRGQQVTLSCSPISGHRSVSWYQQTPGQGLQFLFEYFSETQRNKGNFPGRFSGRQFSNSRSEMNVSTLELGDSALYLCASSLGQGDGELFFGEGSRLTVL.

As regards this clone: Other DNA sequences in this specimen translate into the identical CDR3. This chain uses TRBV9 with TRBJ1-5; TRBD1 is a possible D gene (5 bases). The germline CDR1 and CDR2 sequences are SGDLS and YYNGEE. This CDR3 is built from 15 residues. Deletions cut 3 bases from V and 0 bases from J, with 10 bases between. The CDR3 is CASSAGGYSNQPQHF. Here the CDR3 DNA reads TGTGCCAGCAGCGCGGGGGGATATAGCAATCAGCCCCAGCATTTT.

This clone was observed once. The chain uses TRBV9 and TRBJ2-7; 10 bases map to TRBD2. The ends lost 0 bases at V and 5 bases at J; junction bases unmatched: 5. The length of the CDR3 is 15 residues. Germline CDR1 and CDR2: SGDLS and YYNGEE. Here the CDR3 DNA reads TGTGCCAGCAGCGTAGGGACTAGCGGAGCCCACGAGCAGTACTTC. It encodes CASSVGTSGAHEQYF.

CDR3 loop: CASSLEGSSTDTQYF. CDR3 nucleotide sequence: TGTGCCAGCAGCTTAGAAGGGAGTAGCACAGATACGCAGTATTTT. The V and J genes are TRBV13 and TRBJ2-3; D is perhaps TRBD2 (5 bases). CDR1 and CDR2 (germline): PRHDT, FYEKMQ (reference sequence). The CDR3 is 15 residues long. V lost 1 base to trimming and J lost 0 bases, with 8 bases between them.

The J gene is TRBJ2-1, the V gene TRBV7-9, with a possible D match to TRBD2 (5 bases). Germline V gene lookup returns CDR1 SEHNR and CDR2 FQNEAQ (reference sequence). Between the trimmed V and J ends, which lost 11 bases and 5 bases, there was a span of 16 bases. CDR3 length: 13 amino acids. The CDR3 region is CALRGAKNNEQFF. Here the CDR3 DNA reads TGTGCCTTACGGGGAGCTAAAAACAATGAGCAGTTCTTC.

The rearrangement joins TRBV5-1 to TRBJ2-5, with 11 bases aligning to TRBD2. Per germline, CDR1 SGHRS and CDR2 YFSETQ. The ends lost 3 bases at V and 4 bases at J; junction bases unmatched: 5. The CDR3 is 15 residues long. This CDR3 reads CASSSIAGGRETQYF. CDR3 bases: TGCGCCAGCAGCTCGATAGCGGGGGGGCGAGAGACCCAGTACTTC.

The chain links TRBV19 to TRBJ2-3; 10 bases fit TRBD1. The CDR3 consists of 13 residues. The germline gives CDR1 LNHDA, CDR2 SQIVND (reference sequence). V shed 8 bases, J shed 4 bases, and the junction held 3 bases outside the gene matches. The CDR3 is CASRDRGSDTQYF. The CDR3 DNA is TGTGCCAGTCGGGACAGGGGTTCAGATACGCAGTATTTT.

This chain connects TRBV7-9 to TRBJ1-4, with no clear D. Trimming removed 5 bases from V and 8 bases from J, with 15 bases in between. The length of the CDR3 is 14 residues. The V gene's germline CDR1 is SEHNR and CDR2 FQNEAQ (reference sequence). The CDR3 region has the DNA TGTGCCAGCAGCCCTGGTTTTGGGCGCGAAAAACTGTTTTTT. Translated, it gives CASSPGFGREKLFF.

The gene calls are TRBV29-1 and TRBJ2-1; 8 bases are shared with TRBD2. Germline assignment: CDR1 SQVTM and CDR2 ANQGSEA. The CDR3 spans 15 residues. V lost 6 bases and J lost 9; bases outside the gene matches: 16. CDR3 in amino acids: CSVQTSVSISGEQFF. CDR3 DNA: TGCAGCGTACAGACTAGCGTCTCGATAAGCGGTGAGCAGTTCTTC.

The chain employs TRBV7-6 and TRBJ2-2; perhaps TRBD1 as D (6 bases). Germline CDR1 and CDR2: SGHVS and FNYEAQ. The V end was cut by 1 base, the J end by 7 bases, with 7 bases between. The length of the CDR3 is 13 residues. CDR3 region: CASSLGGHGELFF. Written as DNA, the CDR3 is TGTGCCAGCAGCTTAGGGGGGCACGGGGAGCTGTTTTTT.

This clone was seen just once. The CDR3 DNA is TGTGCCAGCAACTTCGGGGGGTTCACAGATACGCAGTATTTT. Translated: CASNFGGFTDTQYF. The chain couples TRBV7-8 to TRBJ2-3; TRBD2 aligns across 7 bases. In germline, CDR1 is SGHVS, CDR2 FQNEAQ. V gave up 7 bases and J gave up 2 bases; unmatched junction bases: 6. The CDR3 is 14 residues long.

This clone has more than one count but fewer than ten. The rearrangement links TRBV6-1 to TRBJ2-7; maybe TRBD1 (6 bases). This CDR3 contains 15 residues. Trimming took off 6 bases at V and 2 bases at J, with 17 bases between the two ends. Germline loops: CDR1 MNHNS, CDR2 SASEGT. The CDR3 reads CASRFRDIEAYEQYF. In DNA, the CDR3 is TGTGCCAGCAGGTTCCGGGACATTGAAGCCTACGAGCAGTACTTC.

The rearrangement uses TRBV7-3 and TRBJ1-2, with TRBD1 matching over 7 bases. With V trimmed by 1 base and J by 8 bases, 4 bases remained unmatched. Germline lookup yields CDR1 SGHTA and CDR2 FQGTGA. The CDR3 has 13 amino acids. For the CDR3, the DNA is TGTGCCAGCAGCTTAAGGCAGGGGGAGGGCTACACCTTC. Translating gives CASSLRQGEGYTF.

This clone was counted many times. The chain employs TRBV5-6 and TRBJ1-5, with 7 bases lining up with TRBD1. The CDR3 is 14 amino acids. In germline, CDR1 is SGHDT, CDR2 YYEEEE. Trimming removed 2 bases from V and 3 bases from J; junction bases left unmatched: 2. The CDR3 bases are TGTGCCAGCAGCTTCGGGACAGTCAATCAGCCCCAGCATTTT. Encoded protein: CASSFGTVNQPQHF.

This chain joins TRBV29-1 and TRBJ2-7, with 9 bases fitting TRBD2. The junction had 5 bases not matched to a gene; V was cut back by 6 bases and J by 2 bases. The CDR3 has 13 amino acids. CDR1 is SQVTM and CDR2 is ANQGSEA in the germline V gene. The CDR3 region is CSVRLADTYEQYF. CDR3 DNA sequence: TGCAGCGTACGACTAGCGGATACCTACGAGCAGTACTTC.

The chain uses TRBV5-6 and TRBJ1-4; 7 bases fit TRBD1. V shed 3 bases, J shed 7 bases, and the junction held 9 bases outside the gene matches. The CDR3 length is 15 residues. Germline V gene lookup returns CDR1 SGHDT and CDR2 YYEEEE. The CDR3 region has the DNA TGTGCCAGCAGCTACGATGGACAGGAACCTGAAAAACTGTTTTTT. Protein: CASSYDGQEPEKLFF. The full variable domain, its missing parts supplied by reference TRBV5-6 and TRBJ1-4, is DAGVTQSPTHLIKTRGQQVTLRCSPKSGHDTVSWYQQALGQGPQFIFQYYEEEERQRGNFPDRFSGHQFPNYSSELNVNALLLGDSALYLCASSYDGQEPEKLFFGSGTQLSVL.

The chain uses TRBV5-1 and TRBJ1-2, with TRBD1 matching over 8 bases. This CDR3 is 16 amino acids long. Per germline, CDR1 SGHRS and CDR2 YFSETQ. V was pared by 4 bases and J by 0 bases, with 8 bases of the junction left unmatched. The CDR3: CASSEQGAFSNYGYTF. As DNA, the CDR3 is TGCGCCAGCAGCGAGCAGGGGGCCTTCTCTAACTATGGCTACACCTTC. Filled out from reference TRBV5-1 and TRBJ1-2, the complete variable domain reads KAGVTQTPRYLIKTRGQQVTLSCSPISGHRSVSWYQQTPGQGLQFLFEYFSETQRNKGNFPGRFSGRQFSNSRSEMNVSTLELGDSALYLCASSEQGAFSNYGYTFGSGTRLTVV.

This clone was counted once. The chain combines TRBV7-3 with TRBJ2-3, with 10 bases fitting TRBD2. The CDR3 loop spans 14 amino acids. Germline values: CDR1 SGHTA, CDR2 FQGTGA. V lost 5 bases and J lost 3; bases outside the gene matches: 2. The CDR3: CASSLGLATDTQYF. In nucleotides, the CDR3 is TGTGCCAGCAGCCTGGGACTAGCGACAGATACGCAGTATTTT.

The chain is built from TRBV5-1 and TRBJ2-7; D not resolved. Germline values: CDR1 SGHRS, CDR2 YFSETQ. This CDR3 is 15 amino acids long. The V end was cut by 5 bases, the J end by 5 bases, with 20 bases between. CDR3 bases: TGCGCCAGCAGTCCCCCGGTGTTTCAATCCAACGAGCAGTACTTC. Protein: CASSPPVFQSNEQYF.